The 3 T cell receptor beta chains below all came from one sample that was sequenced in a study of cytomegalovirus exposure and HLA in healthy donors. Some clones are missing from TCRdb's copy, which holds only in-frame ones; the method was immunoSEQ multiplex PCR. The table lists around 190,000 clones, around nine tenths of them singletons. The sequencing input was PBMCs. The receptors come from a man younger than 40 in good health and CMV-seropositive.

The chain is built from TRBV19 and TRBJ1-2; no firm D call. V was pared by 5 bases and J by 0 bases, with 10 bases between. CDR1 is LNHDA and CDR2 is SQIVND in the germline V gene (reference sequence). This CDR3 is built from 14 residues. CDR3 sequence (DNA): TGTGCCAGTAGTGCGGCCGTTGCTAACTATGGCTACACCTTC. It yields the protein CASSAAVANYGYTF.

This clone has more than one count but fewer than ten. This chain uses TRBV5-1 with TRBJ2-2, with TRBD2 matching 11 bases. CDR1 SGHRS and CDR2 YFSETQ come from the germline V gene. The junction had 1 base not matched to a gene; V was cut back by 0 bases and J by 6 bases. This CDR3 has 15 amino acids. CDR3 DNA sequence: TGCGCCAGCAGCTTGGGACTAGCGGGACCCGGGGAGCTGTTTTTT. It specifies CASSLGLAGPGELFF.

DNA of the CDR3: TGTGCCAGCTCACCCCGGACAGGGGGCAATGAGCAGTTCTTC. Amino acids: CASSPRTGGNEQFF. The genes are TRBV18 and TRBJ2-1; TRBD1 agrees at 10 bases. There are 14 residues in the CDR3. V was pared by 3 bases and J by 6 bases, with 2 bases of the junction left unmatched. Germline CDR1 reads KGHSH; CDR2 reads LQKENI.